The clone carrying this T cell receptor (beta chain) has a count of ten or more. In TCRdb, the 5' RACE reads were re-called with MiXCR into one record per CDR3 protein. The table records about 130,000 distinct CDR3 sequences, about 6.5% of them present only once. This record comes from a study of T-cell memory formation after mild COVID-19. The CDR3 totals 14 residues. V trimming: 6 bases; J trimming: 7 bases; junction bases outside the gene matches: 8. Germline V CDR1 and CDR2: SGHNT, YENEEA. This chain links TRBV11-3 with TRBJ2-1, with TRBD1 matching over 8 bases. Sequencing used PBMCs or a T cell subset sorted from them (not recorded which). The TCR sequence derives from an adult woman who had mild COVID-19 (a few samples of this study predate the infection). Cell type and time point are not known. The CDR3 sequence is CASSRHRGRNEQFF. Written as DNA, the CDR3 is TGTGCCAGCAGTCGGCACAGGGGGAGGAATGAGCAGTTCTTC. The full variable domain, in which reference TRBV11-3 and TRBJ2-1 provide the parts outside the CDR3, is EAGVVQSPRYKIIEKKQPVAFWCNPISGHNTLYWYLQNLGQGPELLIRYENEEAVDDSQLPKDRFSAERLKGVDSTLKIQPAELGDSAVYLCASSRHRGRNEQFFGPGTRLTVL.